This TCR beta chain stems from a study of Graves' ophthalmopathy and Graves' hyperthyroidism. Whole-study context: Over 18 months of follow-up, stable hyperthyroidism required that no ophthalmopathy appear. Study-wide results and caveats: In predicting ophthalmopathy progression, the model reached 65% to 71% sensitivity and 72% to 85% specificity. Most thyroid-expanded clonotypes exceeding 0.001 frequency were also found in blood.

This clonotype was counted ten times or more. Its antigen is not known. Amplification from RNA transcripts yielded the TCR beta CDR3 regions. An initial RT-PCR round employing HTBI primers preceded a second-round multiplex PCR. In TCRdb, the multiplex PCR reads were re-called with MiXCR into one record per CDR3 protein. The sample lists around 1.1 million distinct CDR3 sequences; about two fifths were seen once. V was trimmed by 2 bases and J by 9 bases, leaving 10 bases between them. From germline, CDR1 is SGHNT and CDR2 YENEEA. CDR3 size: 13 residues. People with hyperthyroidism were aged 18 to 65 and newly diagnosed, under 2 months' duration.

The material sequenced was peripheral blood or thyroid tissue (not recorded which). The sequence derives from an adult man with Graves' hyperthyroidism. This chain uses TRBV11-3 with TRBJ2-2; no clear D. The CDR3 sequence: CASSLYTGRELFF. As DNA, the CDR3 is TGTGCCAGCAGCTTATACACTGGACGGGAGCTGTTTTTT.